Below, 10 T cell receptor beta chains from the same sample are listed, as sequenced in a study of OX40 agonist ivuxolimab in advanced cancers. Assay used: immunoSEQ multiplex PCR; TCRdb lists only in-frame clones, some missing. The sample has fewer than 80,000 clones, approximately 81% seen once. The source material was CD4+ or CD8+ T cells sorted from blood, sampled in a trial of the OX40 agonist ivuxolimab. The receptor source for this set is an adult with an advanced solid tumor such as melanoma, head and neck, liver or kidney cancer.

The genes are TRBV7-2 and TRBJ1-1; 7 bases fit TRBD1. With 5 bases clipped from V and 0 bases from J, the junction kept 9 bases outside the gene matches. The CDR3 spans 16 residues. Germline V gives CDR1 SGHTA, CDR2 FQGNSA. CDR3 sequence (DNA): TGTGCCAGCAGCCCTTCAGGGGGTTACATGAACACTGAAGCTTTCTTT. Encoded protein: CASSPSGGYMNTEAFF.

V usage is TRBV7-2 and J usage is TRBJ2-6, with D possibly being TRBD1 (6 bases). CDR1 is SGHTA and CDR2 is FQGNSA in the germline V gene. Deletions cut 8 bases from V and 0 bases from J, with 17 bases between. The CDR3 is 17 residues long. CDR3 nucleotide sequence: TGTGCCAGCTCGCCCCTAACAGGGAACTCTGGGGCCAACGTCCTGACTTTC. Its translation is CASSPLTGNSGANVLTF. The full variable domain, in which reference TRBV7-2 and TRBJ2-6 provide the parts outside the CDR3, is GAGVSQSPSNKVTEKGKDVELRCDPISGHTALYWYRQSLGQGLEFLIYFQGNSAPDKSGLPSDRFSAERTGGSVSTLTIQRTQQEDSAVYLCASSPLTGNSGANVLTFGAGSRLTVL.

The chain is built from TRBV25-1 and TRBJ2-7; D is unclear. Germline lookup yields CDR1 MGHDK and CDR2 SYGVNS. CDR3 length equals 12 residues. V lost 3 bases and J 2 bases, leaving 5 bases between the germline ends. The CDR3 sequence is CASSDRAYEQYF. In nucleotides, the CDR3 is TGTGCCAGCAGTGACCGGGCCTACGAGCAGTACTTC.

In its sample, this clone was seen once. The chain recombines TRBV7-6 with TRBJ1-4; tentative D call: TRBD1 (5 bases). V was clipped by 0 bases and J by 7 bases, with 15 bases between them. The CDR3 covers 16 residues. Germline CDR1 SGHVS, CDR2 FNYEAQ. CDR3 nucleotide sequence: TGTGCCAGCAGCTTAGCCCTCGGGGGGGTGGGTGAAAAACTGTTTTTT. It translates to CASSLALGGVGEKLFF.

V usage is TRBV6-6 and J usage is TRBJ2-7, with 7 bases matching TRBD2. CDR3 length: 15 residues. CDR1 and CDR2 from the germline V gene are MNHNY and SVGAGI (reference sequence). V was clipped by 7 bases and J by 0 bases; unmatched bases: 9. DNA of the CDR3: TGTGCCAGCAACTTAGGGCGGGGGAGCTCCTACGAGCAGTACTTC. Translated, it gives CASNLGRGSSYEQYF.

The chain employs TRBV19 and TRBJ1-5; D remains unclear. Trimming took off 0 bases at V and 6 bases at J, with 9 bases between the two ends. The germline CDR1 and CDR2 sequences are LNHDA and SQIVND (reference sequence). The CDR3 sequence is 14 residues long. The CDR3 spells CASSIETRAQPQHF. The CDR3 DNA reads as TGTGCCAGTAGTATAGAGACTCGGGCTCAGCCCCAGCATTTT.

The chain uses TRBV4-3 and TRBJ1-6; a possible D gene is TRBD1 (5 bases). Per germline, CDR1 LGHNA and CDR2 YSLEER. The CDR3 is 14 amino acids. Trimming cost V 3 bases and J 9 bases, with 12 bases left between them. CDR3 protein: CASSHVQGISPLHF. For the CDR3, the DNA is TGCGCCAGCAGCCATGTCCAGGGAATTTCACCCCTCCACTTT.

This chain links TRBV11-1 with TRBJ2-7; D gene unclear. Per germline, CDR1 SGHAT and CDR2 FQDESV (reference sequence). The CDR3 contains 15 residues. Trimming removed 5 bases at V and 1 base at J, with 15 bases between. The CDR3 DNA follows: TGTGCCAGCAGCGCTCGGCTACACGGATCCTACGAGCAGTACTTC. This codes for CASSARLHGSYEQYF.

CDR3 residues: CASSPTFPYTGGTEAFF. In nucleotides, the CDR3 is TGTGCCAGCTCACCCACGTTTCCCTATACAGGGGGCACTGAAGCTTTCTTT. The chain links TRBV18 to TRBJ1-1; 8 bases agree with TRBD1. Germline V gene data show CDR1 as KGHSH and CDR2 as LQKENI. The CDR3 consists of 17 residues. J gave up 4 bases and V 3 bases, and 13 bases lay outside the gene matches.

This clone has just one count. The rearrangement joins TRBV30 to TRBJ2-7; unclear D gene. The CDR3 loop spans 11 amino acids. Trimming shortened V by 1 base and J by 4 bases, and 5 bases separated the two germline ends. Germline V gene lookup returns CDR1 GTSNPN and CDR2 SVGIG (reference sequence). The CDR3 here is CAWSGGYEQYF. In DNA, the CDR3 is TGTGCCTGGAGTGGGGGATACGAGCAGTACTTC.